Following are 17 T cell receptor beta chains from one sample sequenced in a study of T cells expressing NK-cell markers. No DNA is given; TCRdb re-called the 5' RACE reads and lists each CDR3 protein once. In total, the table holds 350,000 to 450,000 distinct CDR3 sequences. The sample taken for sequencing was blood T cells: a sorted CD56 or NKG2C T cell subset, CD4+ or CD8+ T cells, or bulk PBMC T cells (not recorded which). These receptors were obtained from a man aged 18-70 years in good health.

The chain couples TRBV5-6 to TRBJ2-5; TCRdb outputs TRBD1, but without DNA this stays unchecked. The CDR3 covers 13 residues. Germline V CDR1 and CDR2: SGHDT, YYEEEE. CDR3 in amino acids: CASSGGVKETQYF. The full variable domain, with the rest looked up from reference TRBV5-6 and TRBJ2-5, is DAGVTQSPTHLIKTRGQQVTLRCSPKSGHDTVSWYQQALGQGPQFIFQYYEEEERQRGNFPDRFSGHQFPNYSSELNVNALLLGDSALYLCASSGGVKETQYFGPGTRLLVL.

V is TRBV12-3 or TRBV12-4 and J is TRBJ2-2; there is no DNA to check the TCRdb D call of TRBD1. CDR3 length: 13 residues. The CDR3 sequence is CASQGARTGELFF.

The V call is TRBV7-2, the J call TRBJ2-7; TCRdb indicates TRBD1, and absent DNA this call remains unverified. CDR3 size: 14 residues. Looked up from germline, CDR1 is SGHTA and CDR2 is FQGNSA. Here the CDR3 reads CASSSGPGSYEQYF.

The genes are TRBV7-9 and TRBJ1-2; TCRdb picks TRBD1, but there is no DNA to check that call. Germline V gene data show CDR1 as SEHNR and CDR2 as FQNEAQ (reference sequence). The CDR3 loop spans 14 amino acids. This chain's CDR3 is CASSRDRGLDGYTF.

The chain joins TRBV29-1 to TRBJ2-5; TCRdb's D call, TRBD2, is unchecked because there is no DNA. The CDR3 is 13 amino acids. CDR1 is SQVTM, CDR2 ANQGSEA, per germline. The CDR3 sequence is CSAEGGGQETQYF.

This chain links TRBV12-3 or TRBV12-4 with TRBJ2-1; the D call of TRBD1 rests on TCRdb alone, since no DNA is present to check it. CDR3 length: 14 residues. The CDR3 loop is CASSTRGPINEQFF.

V usage is TRBV7-8 and J usage is TRBJ2-2; TCRdb's D call, TRBD1, is unchecked because there is no DNA. The germline V gene encodes CDR1 SGHVS and CDR2 FQNEAQ. This CDR3 has 15 amino acids. The CDR3 spells CASSSSAGATGELFF.

V and J are TRBV6-1 and TRBJ2-1; TCRdb's assignment of TRBD1 cannot be checked, as there is no DNA. This CDR3 has 15 amino acids. The germline gives CDR1 MNHNS, CDR2 SASEGT. The CDR3 loop is CASSAQSRDRGEQFF.

The V and J genes are TRBV11-2 and TRBJ2-1; checking the TCRdb D call of TRBD1 is not possible without DNA. The germline V gene encodes CDR1 SGHAT and CDR2 FQNNGV. This CDR3 comprises 16 residues. CDR3 protein: CASSYLPDRGHNEQFF.

V and J are TRBV6-5 and TRBJ1-5; the D call of TRBD1 rests on TCRdb alone, since no DNA is present to check it. The germline gives CDR1 MNHEY, CDR2 SVGAGI. This CDR3 has 16 amino acids. This CDR3 is CASSYRGPTGQQPQHF.

V gene TRBV5-1 combines with J gene TRBJ1-1. Germline V gene lookup returns CDR1 SGHRS and CDR2 YFSETQ. This CDR3 is built from 14 residues. Here the CDR3 reads CASSLTTVNTEAFF.

The V and J genes are TRBV28 and TRBJ2-3; TCRdb's D call, TRBD1, is unchecked because there is no DNA. This CDR3 comprises 16 residues. Germline assignment: CDR1 MDHEN and CDR2 SYDVKM. The CDR3 sequence: CASSLPPGSGADTQYF. The full variable domain, completed using reference TRBV28 and TRBJ2-3, is DVKVTQSSRYLVKRTGEKVFLECVQDMDHENMFWYRQDPGLGLRLIYFSYDVKMKEKGDIPEGYSVSREKKERFSLILESASTNQTSMYLCASSLPPGSGADTQYFGPGTRLTVL.

The V call is TRBV7-2, the J call TRBJ1-6; with no DNA, the TCRdb D assignment of TRBD1 cannot be verified. CDR3 length: 15 residues. Germline CDR1 and CDR2: SGHTA and FQGNSA. The CDR3 loop is CASSLGTSYNSPLHF.

This rearrangement joins TRBV20-1 to TRBJ2-7; the TRBD2 assignment by TCRdb is unverifiable without DNA. From germline, CDR1 is DFQATT and CDR2 SNEGSKA (reference sequence). The CDR3 is 13 residues long. The CDR3 reads CSARVAGGYEQYF.

The chain couples TRBV5-6 to TRBJ1-4; there is no DNA to check the TCRdb D call of TRBD1. The germline V gene has CDR1 SGHDT and CDR2 YYEEEE. This CDR3 contains 15 residues. The CDR3 region is CASSLTGQVEGKLFF. Full variable domain (outside the CDR3, taken from reference TRBV5-6 and TRBJ1-4): DAGVTQSPTHLIKTRGQQVTLRCSPKSGHDTVSWYQQALGQGPQFIFQYYEEEERQRGNFPDRFSGHQFPNYSSELNVNALLLGDSALYLCASSLTGQVEGKLFFGSGTQLSVL.

The rearrangement uses TRBV29-1 and TRBJ1-1; TCRdb's assignment of TRBD1 cannot be checked, as there is no DNA. The CDR3 covers 15 residues. Germline V gene sequence: CDR1 SQVTM, CDR2 ANQGSEA. This chain's CDR3 is CSVARQGRSNTEAFF.

The chain uses TRBV20-1 and TRBJ1-2. The CDR3 has 16 residues. CDR1 is DFQATT and CDR2 is SNEGSKA in the germline V gene (reference sequence). The CDR3 sequence: CSARNLSSHYNYGYTF.